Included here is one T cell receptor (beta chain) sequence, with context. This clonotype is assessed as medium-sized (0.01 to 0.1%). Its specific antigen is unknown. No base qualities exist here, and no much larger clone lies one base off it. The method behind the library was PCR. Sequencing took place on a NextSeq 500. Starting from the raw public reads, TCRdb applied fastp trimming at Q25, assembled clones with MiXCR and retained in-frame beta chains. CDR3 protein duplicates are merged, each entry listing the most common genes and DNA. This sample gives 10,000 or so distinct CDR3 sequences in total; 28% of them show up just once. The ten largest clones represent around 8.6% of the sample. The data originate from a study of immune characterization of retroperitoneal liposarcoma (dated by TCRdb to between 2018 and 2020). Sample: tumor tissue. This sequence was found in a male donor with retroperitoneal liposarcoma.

CDR3 reads: CASSIPGRGSYNEQFF. DNA sequence: TGTGCCAGCAGTATCCCGGGACGGGGCTCCTACAATGAGCAGTTCTTC. The sequence joins TRBV27 to TRBJ2-1; the D gene assignment is perhaps TRBD1 or TRBD2, with each matching 5 bases. Measured from the cysteine to the phenylalanine, the CDR3 is 16 residues long. Only CDR3 DNA remains: 48 bases, in frame from the first base. From the germline V gene (reference sequence), CDR1 is MNHEY and CDR2 is SMNVEV. V drops 5 bases and J drops 0 bases, leaving 14 bases in between.